One and the same sample provided the 13 T cell receptor beta chains below, sequenced in a study of shared clonotypes between healthy human individuals. Sequencing was performed with immunoSEQ multiplex PCR; in TCRdb, only in-frame clones are kept and a portion is missing. Of some 2.3 million clones listed, approximately 95% are singletons. The material sequenced was naive CD4+ T cells from PBMCs. Subset indicated: CD45RA+ positively selected. The receptors derive from a man younger than 35 in good health. Some clones in this sample may be carry-over from other donors' samples.

The chain employs TRBV2 and TRBJ2-5; TRBD1 aligns across 7 bases. The CDR3 runs to 19 residues. V trimming: 6 bases; J trimming: 4 bases; junction bases outside the gene matches: 23. Per germline, CDR1 SNHLY and CDR2 FYNNEI. The chain's CDR3 is CASSPRPLTWTGPRETQYF. The CDR3 DNA follows: TGTGCCAGCAGCCCTCGGCCTTTAACCTGGACAGGCCCTCGAGAGACCCAGTACTTC.

The CDR3 region has the DNA TGCGCCAGCAGCTCCCGGACTAGCGGGAGGGATACGCAGTATTTT. This translates into CASSSRTSGRDTQYF. This chain joins TRBV5-1 and TRBJ2-3, with 14 bases matching TRBD2. After removal of 3 bases from V and 6 bases from J, the junction contained 3 bases not matched to a gene. The CDR3 sequence is 15 residues long. The germline V gene has CDR1 SGHRS and CDR2 YFSETQ.

This sequence joins TRBV5-1 and TRBJ1-1; TRBD1 matches 7 bases. This CDR3 is 15 amino acids long. CDR1 SGHRS and CDR2 YFSETQ come from the germline V gene. V gave up 0 bases and J gave up 5 bases; unmatched junction bases: 7. CDR3 region: CASSLAGGGGTEAFF. In DNA form, the CDR3 reads TGCGCCAGCAGCTTGGCGGGAGGGGGCGGAACTGAAGCTTTCTTT.

V and J are TRBV18 and TRBJ2-2; the D gene is possibly TRBD2 (6 bases). The V end lost 2 bases, the J end lost 7 bases, and 8 bases lay between the germline ends. CDR3 length: 13 residues. Germline V lookup: CDR1 KGHSH, CDR2 LQKENI. The CDR3 DNA reads as TGTGCCAGCTCACCAAGGGAGGACGGGGAGCTGTTTTTT. Translated: CASSPREDGELFF.

The chain employs TRBV6-5 and TRBJ2-1; tentatively, D is TRBD1 (6 bases). The CDR3 runs 15 residues. Germline values: CDR1 MNHEY, CDR2 SVGAGI. V was cut by 6 bases and J by 0 bases, with 12 bases left in between. CDR3 nucleotides: TGTGCCAGCAGGCCCAGGGGTCGCTCCTACAATGAGCAGTTCTTC. Amino acids: CASRPRGRSYNEQFF.

This clone showed up just once. This chain connects TRBV7-3 to TRBJ1-5; no definite D call. Germline CDR1 reads SGHTA; CDR2 reads FQGTGA. The CDR3 has 15 amino acids. The V end lost 2 bases, the J end lost 7 bases, and 15 bases lay between the germline ends. The CDR3 coding sequence is TGTGCCAGCAGCTTATTTCGTTCGGTGCACCAGCCCCAGCATTTT. Translation gives CASSLFRSVHQPQHF.

The gene calls are TRBV7-6 and TRBJ2-7; 8 nucleotides line up with TRBD1. The CDR3 runs to 15 residues. After removal of 0 bases from V and 6 bases from J, the junction contained 7 bases not matched to a gene. The germline CDR1 and CDR2 sequences are SGHVS and FNYEAQ. The CDR3 sequence is CASSLALTGVGEQYF. The CDR3 nucleotides read TGTGCCAGCAGCTTAGCCTTGACAGGGGTTGGCGAGCAGTACTTC.

This clone was recorded only once. The chain recombines TRBV10-2 with TRBJ2-2, with D possibly matching TRBD1 (6 bases). The ends were cut back, 3 bases at V and 1 base at J, with 9 bases in the middle. The CDR3 is made up of 15 amino acids. In germline, CDR1 is WSHSY, CDR2 SAAADI. For the CDR3, the DNA is TGCGCCAGCAGTGAAGACAGGTTGAACACCGGGGAGCTGTTTTTT. Protein: CASSEDRLNTGELFF.

The chain is built from TRBV6-1 and TRBJ1-1, with 10 bases aligning to TRBD1. The junction had 3 bases not matched to a gene; V was cut back by 11 bases and J by 3 bases. The germline CDR1 and CDR2 sequences are MNHNS and SASEGT. This CDR3 is built from 12 residues. The CDR3 loop reads CAADRGHTEAFF. The CDR3 bases are TGTGCCGCCGACAGGGGGCACACTGAAGCTTTCTTT.

This chain uses TRBV5-1 with TRBJ2-7, with 9 bases fitting TRBD1. Germline-derived CDR1 and CDR2 are SGHRS and YFSETQ. The CDR3 totals 15 residues. The V gene end was trimmed by 1 base and the J gene end by 2 bases; junction bases not matched to a gene: 4. For the CDR3, the DNA is TGCGCCAGCAGCTTGACACGGGACAGGGCCTACGAGCAGTACTTC. Its protein product is CASSLTRDRAYEQYF.

The gene calls are TRBV4-2 and TRBJ2-2; TRBD1 agrees at 10 bases. The CDR3 has 16 residues. CDR1 is LGHNA and CDR2 is YNFKEQ in the germline V gene. The junction had 4 bases not matched to a gene; V was cut back by 1 base and J by 5 bases. CDR3: CASSQGTGGSTGELFF. In nucleotides, the CDR3 is TGTGCCAGCAGCCAAGGGACAGGGGGTTCAACCGGGGAGCTGTTTTTT.

This clone showed up just once. The gene calls are TRBV7-9 and TRBJ2-7, with unresolved D. Looked up from germline, CDR1 is SEHNR and CDR2 is FQNEAQ (reference sequence). The CDR3 is made up of 12 amino acids. V was cut by 3 bases and J by 5 bases, with 8 bases left in between. The CDR3 reads CASSLLRNEQYF. CDR3 in DNA: TGTGCCAGCAGCTTGCTTAGAAACGAGCAGTACTTC.

The chain employs TRBV10-1 and TRBJ2-3, with a possible D match to TRBD1 (7 bases). CDR3 length: 14 residues. Germline CDR1 and CDR2: WNHNN and SYGVQD (reference sequence). Trimming stripped 3 bases from V and 1 base from J, with 8 bases between. The CDR3 DNA sequence: TGCGCCAGCAGTGACAGGGGGGGCACAGATACGCAGTATTTT. Encoded protein: CASSDRGGTDTQYF.